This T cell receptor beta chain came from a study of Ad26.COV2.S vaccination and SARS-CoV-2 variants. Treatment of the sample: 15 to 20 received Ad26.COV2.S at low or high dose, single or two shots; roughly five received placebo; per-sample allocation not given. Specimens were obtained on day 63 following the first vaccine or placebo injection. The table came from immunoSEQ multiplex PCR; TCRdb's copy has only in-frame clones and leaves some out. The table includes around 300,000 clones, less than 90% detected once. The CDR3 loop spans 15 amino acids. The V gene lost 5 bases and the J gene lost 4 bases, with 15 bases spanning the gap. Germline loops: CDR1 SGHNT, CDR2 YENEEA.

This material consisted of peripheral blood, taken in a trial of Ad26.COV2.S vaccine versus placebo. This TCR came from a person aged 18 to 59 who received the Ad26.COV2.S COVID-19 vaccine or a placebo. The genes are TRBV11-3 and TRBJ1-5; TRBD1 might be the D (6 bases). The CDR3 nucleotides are TGTGCCAGCAGCCGCCAGGGGTTTTTTAATCAGCCCCAGCATTTT. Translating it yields CASSRQGFFNQPQHF.